Presented here are 22 T cell receptor beta chains from one specimen sequenced in a study of blood T cell repertoires in COVID-19. Some clones are missing from TCRdb's copy, which holds only in-frame ones; the method was immunoSEQ multiplex PCR. The repertoire includes about 58,000 clones, around 82% of them detected once, and approximately 8.9% sits in the top ten. Sequences were obtained from peripheral blood. Receptors were obtained from an elderly man with COVID-19, enrolled during active disease.

This chain uses TRBV6-5 with TRBJ2-3, with no clear D. CDR1 and CDR2 (germline): MNHEY, SVGAGI. The CDR3 length is 13 residues. Trimming stripped 5 bases from V and 4 bases from J, with 10 bases between. The CDR3 coding sequence is TGTGCCAGCAGTCTGGCCCAGGCAGATACGCAGTATTTT. It translates to CASSLAQADTQYF.

This clone was seen only once. The V gene is TRBV7-2, the J gene TRBJ2-3, with 8 bases that match TRBD2. This CDR3 has 13 amino acids. Per germline, CDR1 SGHTA and CDR2 FQGNSA. V lost 6 bases and J lost 4; bases outside the gene matches: 3. In DNA form, the CDR3 reads TGTGCCAGCAGTCGGGGGGGCGCAGATACGCAGTATTTT. Translating gives CASSRGGADTQYF.

The chain couples TRBV18 to TRBJ2-5; possible D gene TRBD1, 6 bases. Trimming removed 0 bases at V and 4 bases at J, with 9 bases between. Germline assignment: CDR1 KGHSH and CDR2 LQKENI. The CDR3 has 14 residues. Here the CDR3 reads CASSPPAGVETQYF. In DNA form, the CDR3 reads TGTGCCAGCTCACCACCAGCAGGGGTAGAGACCCAGTACTTC.

The chain joins TRBV18 to TRBJ1-1; 9 bases map to TRBD1. From germline, CDR1 is KGHSH and CDR2 LQKENI. The V segment lost 6 bases and the J segment 1 base; nucleotides outside the gene matches: 3. CDR3 length: 14 residues. CDR3 coding DNA: TGTGCCAGCTCTCAGACAGGGGGGAACACTGAAGCTTTCTTT. Amino acid sequence: CASSQTGGNTEAFF.

The sample holds one count of this clone. The chain combines TRBV7-2 with TRBJ2-2; 8 bases match TRBD1. The germline V gene has CDR1 SGHTA and CDR2 FQGNSA. Trimming removed 3 bases from V and 6 bases from J; junction bases left unmatched: 6. This CDR3 comprises 15 residues. As DNA, the CDR3 is TGTGCCAGCAGCTTCTGGACAGGGCAGTCCGGGGAGCTGTTTTTT. It is translated as CASSFWTGQSGELFF. The variable domain in full, completed from reference TRBV7-2 and TRBJ2-2, reads GAGVSQSPSNKVTEKGKDVELRCDPISGHTALYWYRQSLGQGLEFLIYFQGNSAPDKSGLPSDRFSAERTGGSVSTLTIQRTQQEDSAVYLCASSFWTGQSGELFFGEGSRLTVL.

This chain joins TRBV12-3 or TRBV12-4 and TRBJ1-6, with 7 bases matching TRBD1. This CDR3 contains 13 residues. Trimming removed 6 bases from V and 7 bases from J; junction bases left unmatched: 3. The CDR3 DNA reads as TGTGCCAGCAGACAGGGGTCGAATTCACCCCTCCACTTT. Translation: CASRQGSNSPLHF.

The chain is built from TRBV30 and TRBJ1-6; the match to TRBD1 covers 9 bases. The CDR3 loop spans 14 amino acids. J was trimmed by 8 bases and V by 2 bases; bases with no gene match: 4. The germline V gene has CDR1 GTSNPN and CDR2 SVGIG (reference sequence). CDR3 sequence: CAWSRGDRDSPLHF. In nucleotides, the CDR3 is TGTGCCTGGAGTCGGGGGGACAGGGATTCACCCCTCCACTTT. The full variable domain, with the rest looked up from reference TRBV30 and TRBJ1-6, is SQTIHQWPATLVQPVGSPLSLECTVEGTSNPNLYWYRQAAGRGLQLLFYSVGIGQISSEVPQNLSASRPQDRQFILSSKKLLLSDSGFYLCAWSRGDRDSPLHFGNGTRLTVT.

This rearrangement joins TRBV7-8 to TRBJ1-5, with D possibly TRBD1 on 6 matching bases. Trimming pared 0 bases from V and 4 bases from J, leaving 19 bases between. CDR3 size: 18 residues. Germline loops: CDR1 SGHVS, CDR2 FQNEAQ. The CDR3 sequence: CASSLAGHQSYANQPQHF. DNA for the CDR3: TGTGCCAGCAGCTTAGCGGGACACCAAAGCTACGCGAATCAGCCCCAGCATTTT.

The chain couples TRBV9 to TRBJ2-3, with TRBD2 identical over 8 bases. The CDR3 sequence is 15 residues long. CDR1 SGDLS and CDR2 YYNGEE come from the germline V gene. The V gene end was trimmed by 3 bases and the J gene end by 6 bases; junction bases not matched to a gene: 9. The DNA of the CDR3 is TGTGCCAGCAGCGCTCAAAGCGGGGGCATGGATACGCAGTATTTT. Translating gives CASSAQSGGMDTQYF.

V is TRBV29-1 and J is TRBJ2-5; 8 nucleotides agree with TRBD2. Per germline, CDR1 SQVTM and CDR2 ANQGSEA. The CDR3 consists of 11 residues. The junction had 1 base not matched to a gene; V was cut back by 6 bases and J by 4 bases. CDR3 loop: CSVLAGETQYF. CDR3 DNA sequence: TGCAGCGTCCTAGCGGGAGAGACCCAGTACTTC.

This clone was seen once. The junction departs from the called germline gene at one end, perhaps through a read error. The chain recombines TRBV28 with TRBJ1-3; D is perhaps TRBD1 (5 bases). The CDR3 length is 14 residues. Germline CDR1 reads MDHEN; CDR2 reads SYDVKM. The CDR3 spells CASSLLGVAGLGNF. The CDR3 DNA sequence: TGTGCCAGCAGTTTATTAGGCGTGGCAGGGTTAGGAAATTTT.

The chain joins TRBV7-9 to TRBJ1-1, with TRBD1 identical over 8 bases. CDR1 is SEHNR, CDR2 FQNEAQ, per germline (reference sequence). The ends lost 5 bases at V and 0 bases at J; junction bases unmatched: 5. The CDR3 sequence is 15 residues long. The CDR3 loop reads CASSRDRTMNTEAFF. The CDR3 DNA follows: TGTGCCAGCAGCCGGGACAGGACGATGAACACTGAAGCTTTCTTT.

The CDR3 here is CASSLVEGDEQYV. The CDR3, as DNA: TGTGCCAGCAGCTTGGTCGAGGGAGACGAGCAGTACGTC. The chain combines TRBV5-8 with TRBJ2-7; D might be TRBD2 (5 bases). Germline values: CDR1 SGHTS, CDR2 YDEGEE. The CDR3 has 13 residues. The V and J ends lost 0 bases and 5 bases respectively, with 9 bases between them.

J is TRBJ1-6 and V is TRBV7-9; 9 bases map to TRBD1. Per the germline V gene, CDR1 is SEHNR and CDR2 is FQNEAQ (reference sequence). The ends lost 8 bases at V and 9 bases at J; junction bases unmatched: 5. CDR3 length: 13 residues. This chain's CDR3 is CASRGQGGSPLHF. The CDR3, as DNA: TGTGCCAGCCGGGGACAGGGAGGTTCACCCCTCCACTTT.

V and J are TRBV29-1 and TRBJ1-2; D perhaps matches TRBD1 (6 bases). The CDR3 is 14 residues long. Germline CDR1 reads SQVTM; CDR2 reads ANQGSEA. V lost 6 bases and J 2 bases, leaving 16 bases between the germline ends. The CDR3 region has the DNA TGCAGCGTCTCTATGCAGGGGCGCAACTATGGCTACACCTTC. It translates to CSVSMQGRNYGYTF.

V is TRBV5-1 and J is TRBJ1-1; D unclear. V shed 3 bases and J shed 3 bases, with 21 bases lying between them. The germline V gene has CDR1 SGHRS and CDR2 YFSETQ. This CDR3 has 17 amino acids. The CDR3: CASSSSTRLSGDTEAFF. The CDR3 coding sequence is TGCGCCAGCAGCTCCTCCACGCGTCTTAGCGGGGACACTGAAGCTTTCTTT.

The chain uses TRBV9 and TRBJ1-6, with 10 bases that match TRBD1. Germline values: CDR1 SGDLS, CDR2 YYNGEE. Losses at the gene ends were 3 bases for V and 8 bases for J; bases not matched to a gene: 5. The CDR3 totals 15 residues. This CDR3 reads CASSGPGQGHSPLHF. In DNA form, the CDR3 reads TGTGCCAGCAGCGGGCCGGGACAGGGGCATTCACCCCTCCACTTT.

This chain links TRBV2 with TRBJ2-7, with D perhaps TRBD1 (6 bases). Germline values: CDR1 SNHLY, CDR2 FYNNEI. The CDR3 contains 12 residues. Trimming took 3 bases from V and 4 from J, leaving 7 bases between them. The CDR3 is CASSEGAYEQYF. The CDR3 coding sequence is TGTGCCAGCAGTGAGGGGGCGTACGAGCAGTACTTC.

This chain uses TRBV6-6 with TRBJ1-2, with a tentative D call TRBD1 (6 bases). The germline V and J ends were trimmed by 5 bases and 8 bases, with 12 bases remaining between them. CDR1 is MNHNY, CDR2 SVGAGI, per germline (reference sequence). The CDR3 runs to 12 residues. CDR3 coding DNA: TGTGCCAGCAGTGCGGACAGCCTGGGCTACACCTTC. Its translation is CASSADSLGYTF.

This clone was detected once. This rearrangement joins TRBV19 to TRBJ2-1, with D possibly being TRBD2 (5 bases). V was shortened by 3 bases and J by 5 bases, with 8 bases between the two germline ends. CDR1 and CDR2 (germline): LNHDA, SQIVND (reference sequence). This CDR3 is 13 amino acids long. CDR3 sequence: CASSIGLDNEQFF. The CDR3 coding sequence is TGTGCCAGTAGTATCGGACTCGACAATGAGCAGTTCTTC.

The V call is TRBV7-2, the J call TRBJ1-5; no definite D call. The ends were cut back, 1 base at V and 7 bases at J, with 11 bases in the middle. The CDR3 is made up of 14 amino acids. The germline CDR1 and CDR2 sequences are SGHTA and FQGNSA. The CDR3 here is CASSLVGERQPQHF. The CDR3 nucleotides are TGTGCCAGCAGCTTAGTTGGGGAGCGACAGCCCCAGCATTTT.

The chain combines TRBV5-1 with TRBJ2-3, with D hard to call. The V gene's germline CDR1 is SGHRS and CDR2 YFSETQ. This CDR3 is built from 14 residues. V was pared by 2 bases and J by 2 bases, with 9 bases between. The CDR3 reads CASSLLQDTDTQYF. The CDR3 DNA reads as TGCGCCAGCAGCTTACTTCAGGACACAGATACGCAGTATTTT.